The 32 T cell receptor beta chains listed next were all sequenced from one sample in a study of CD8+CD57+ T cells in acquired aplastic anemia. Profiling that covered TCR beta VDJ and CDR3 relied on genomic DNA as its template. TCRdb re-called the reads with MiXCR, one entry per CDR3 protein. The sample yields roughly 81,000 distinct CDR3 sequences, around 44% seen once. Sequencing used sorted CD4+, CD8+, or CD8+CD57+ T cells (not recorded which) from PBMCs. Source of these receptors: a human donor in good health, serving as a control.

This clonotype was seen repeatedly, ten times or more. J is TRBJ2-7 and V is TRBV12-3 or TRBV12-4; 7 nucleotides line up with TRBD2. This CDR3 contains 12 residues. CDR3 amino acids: CASSPGGSGIIV. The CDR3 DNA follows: TGTGCCAGCAGTCCGGGGGGAAGCGGGATCATCGTC.

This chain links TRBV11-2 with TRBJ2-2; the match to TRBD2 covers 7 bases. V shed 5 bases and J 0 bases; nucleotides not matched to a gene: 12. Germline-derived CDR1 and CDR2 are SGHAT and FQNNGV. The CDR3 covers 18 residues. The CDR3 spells CASSQGVSGRANTGELFF. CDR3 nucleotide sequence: TGTGCCAGCAGCCAGGGTGTTAGCGGGCGGGCGAACACCGGGGAGCTGTTTTTT.

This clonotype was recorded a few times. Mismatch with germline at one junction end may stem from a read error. The CDR3 region has the DNA TGTGCCAGCAGATTGGGGACAGCGAACACCGGGGGGCTGTTTTTT. As protein: CASRLGTANTGGLFF. J is TRBJ2-2 and V is TRBV7-8, with TRBD1 as a possible D gene (7 bases). Germline lookup yields CDR1 SGHVS and CDR2 FQNEAQ. This CDR3 is 15 amino acids long.

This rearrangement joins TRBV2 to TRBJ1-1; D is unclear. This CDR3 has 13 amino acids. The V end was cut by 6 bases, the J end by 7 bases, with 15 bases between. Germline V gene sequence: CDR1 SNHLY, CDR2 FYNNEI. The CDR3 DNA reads TGTGCCAGCAGCCCGGAAGGGTGGGGTGAAGCTTTCTTT. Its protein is CASSPEGWGEAFF.

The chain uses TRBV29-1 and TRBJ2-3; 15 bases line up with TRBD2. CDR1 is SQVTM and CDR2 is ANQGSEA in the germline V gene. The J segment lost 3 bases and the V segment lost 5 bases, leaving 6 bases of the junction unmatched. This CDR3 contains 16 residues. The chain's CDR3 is CSVNGLAGGQTDTQYF. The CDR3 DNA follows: TGCAGCGTTAACGGACTAGCGGGGGGGCAGACAGATACGCAGTATTTT.

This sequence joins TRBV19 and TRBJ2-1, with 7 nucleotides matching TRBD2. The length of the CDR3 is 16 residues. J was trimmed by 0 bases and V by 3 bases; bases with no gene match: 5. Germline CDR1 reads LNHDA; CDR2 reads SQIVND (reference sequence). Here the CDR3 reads CASSIWRESSYNEQFF. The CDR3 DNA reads TGTGCCAGTAGTATTTGGCGGGAGAGCTCCTACAATGAGCAGTTCTTC.

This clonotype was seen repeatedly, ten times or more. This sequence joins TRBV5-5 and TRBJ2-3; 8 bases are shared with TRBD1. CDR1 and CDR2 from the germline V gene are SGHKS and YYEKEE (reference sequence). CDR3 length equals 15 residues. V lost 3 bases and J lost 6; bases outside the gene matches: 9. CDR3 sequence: CASSSGTGSGDTQYF. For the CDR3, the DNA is TGTGCCAGCAGCTCCGGGACAGGTTCGGGGGATACGCAGTATTTT.

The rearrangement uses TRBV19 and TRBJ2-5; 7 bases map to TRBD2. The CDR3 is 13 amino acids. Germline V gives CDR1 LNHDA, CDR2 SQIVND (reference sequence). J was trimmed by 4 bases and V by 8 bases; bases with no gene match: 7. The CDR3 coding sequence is TGTGCCAGTCGTCCGACGGGGGGAGAGACCCAGTACTTC. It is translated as CASRPTGGETQYF. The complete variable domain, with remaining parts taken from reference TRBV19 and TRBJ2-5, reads DGGITQSPKYLFRKEGQNVTLSCEQNLNHDAMYWYRQDPGQGLRLIYYSQIVNDFQKGDIAEGYSVSREKKESFPLTVTSAQKNPTAFYLCASRPTGGETQYFGPGTRLLVL.

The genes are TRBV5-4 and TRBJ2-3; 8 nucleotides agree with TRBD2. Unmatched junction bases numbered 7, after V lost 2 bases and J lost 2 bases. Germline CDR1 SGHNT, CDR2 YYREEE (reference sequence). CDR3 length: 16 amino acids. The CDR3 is CASSLVAGTITDTQYF. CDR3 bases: TGTGCCAGCAGCTTAGTAGCGGGGACTATCACAGATACGCAGTATTTT.

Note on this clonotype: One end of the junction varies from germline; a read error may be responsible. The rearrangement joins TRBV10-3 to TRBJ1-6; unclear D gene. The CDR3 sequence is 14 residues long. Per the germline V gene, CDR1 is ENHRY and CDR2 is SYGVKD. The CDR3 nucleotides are TGTGCCATCAGTGAGCGGCAGGTGGATTCACCCCTCCACTTC. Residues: CAISERQVDSPLHF.

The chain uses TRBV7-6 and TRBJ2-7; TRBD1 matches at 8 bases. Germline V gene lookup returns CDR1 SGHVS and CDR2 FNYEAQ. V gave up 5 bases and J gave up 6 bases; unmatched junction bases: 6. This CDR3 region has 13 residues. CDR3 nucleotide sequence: TGTGCCAGCAGCCCAGGACAGGGAACCGAGCAGTACTTC. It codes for CASSPGQGTEQYF.

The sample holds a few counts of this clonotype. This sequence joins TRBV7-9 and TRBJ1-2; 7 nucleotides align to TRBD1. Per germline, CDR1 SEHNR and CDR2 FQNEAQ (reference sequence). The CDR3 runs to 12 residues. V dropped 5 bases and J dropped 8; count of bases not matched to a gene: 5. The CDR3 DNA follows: TGTGCCAGCAGCCCGGAGACAGGGGGCTACACCTTC. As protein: CASSPETGGYTF.

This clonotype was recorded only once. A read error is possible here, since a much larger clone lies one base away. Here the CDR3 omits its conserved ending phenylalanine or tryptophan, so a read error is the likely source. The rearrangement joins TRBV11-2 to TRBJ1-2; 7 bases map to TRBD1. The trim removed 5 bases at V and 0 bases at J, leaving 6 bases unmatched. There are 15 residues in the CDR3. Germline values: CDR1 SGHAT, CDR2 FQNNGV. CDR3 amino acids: CASSPTTGTNYGYTS. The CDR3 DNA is TGTGCCAGCAGCCCGACGACAGGGACTAACTATGGCTACACCTCC.

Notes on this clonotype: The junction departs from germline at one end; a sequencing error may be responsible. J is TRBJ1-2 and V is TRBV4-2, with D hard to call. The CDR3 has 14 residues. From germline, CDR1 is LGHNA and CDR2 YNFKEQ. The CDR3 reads CASSQDEGGYDYTF. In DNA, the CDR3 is TGTGCCAGCAGCCAAGATGAGGGAGGATATGACTACACCTTC.

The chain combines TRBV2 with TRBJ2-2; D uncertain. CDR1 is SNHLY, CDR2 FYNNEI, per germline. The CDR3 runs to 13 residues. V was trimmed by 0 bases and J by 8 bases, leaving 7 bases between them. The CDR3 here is CASSEAGLGELFF. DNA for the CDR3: TGTGCCAGCAGTGAAGCTGGATTAGGGGAGCTGTTTTTT.

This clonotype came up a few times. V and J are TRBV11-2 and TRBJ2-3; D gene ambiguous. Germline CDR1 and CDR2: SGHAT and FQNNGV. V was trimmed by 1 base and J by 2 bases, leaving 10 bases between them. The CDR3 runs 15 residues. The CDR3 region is CASSLVGIATDTQYF. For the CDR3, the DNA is TGTGCCAGCAGCTTAGTAGGTATAGCCACAGATACGCAGTATTTT.

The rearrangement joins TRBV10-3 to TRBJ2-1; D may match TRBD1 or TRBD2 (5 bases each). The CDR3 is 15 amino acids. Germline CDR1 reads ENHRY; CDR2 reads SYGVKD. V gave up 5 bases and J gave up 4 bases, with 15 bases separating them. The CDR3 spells CAISFWGSLYNEQFF. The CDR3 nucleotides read TGTGCCATCAGTTTTTGGGGGTCCCTTTACAATGAGCAGTTCTTC.

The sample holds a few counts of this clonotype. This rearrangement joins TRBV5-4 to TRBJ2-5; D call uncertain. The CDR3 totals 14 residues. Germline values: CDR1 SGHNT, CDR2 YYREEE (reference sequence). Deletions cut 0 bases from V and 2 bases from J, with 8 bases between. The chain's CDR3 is CASSLEKRQETQYF. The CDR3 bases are TGTGCCAGCAGCTTGGAGAAGCGTCAAGAGACCCAGTACTTC.

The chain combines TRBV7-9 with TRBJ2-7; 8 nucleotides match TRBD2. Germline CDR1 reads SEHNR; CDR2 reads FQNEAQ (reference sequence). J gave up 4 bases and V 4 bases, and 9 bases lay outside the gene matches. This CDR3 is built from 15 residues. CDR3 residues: CASSSRAGDQYEQYF. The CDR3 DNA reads TGTGCCAGCAGCTCCCGAGCGGGAGATCAATACGAGCAGTACTTC.

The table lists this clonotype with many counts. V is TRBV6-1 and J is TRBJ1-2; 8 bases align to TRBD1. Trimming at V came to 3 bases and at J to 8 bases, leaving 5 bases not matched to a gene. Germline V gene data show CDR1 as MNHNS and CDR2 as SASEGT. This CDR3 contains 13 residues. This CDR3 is CASSEGGTGGYTF. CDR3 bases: TGTGCCAGCAGTGAGGGGGGGACAGGCGGCTACACCTTC.

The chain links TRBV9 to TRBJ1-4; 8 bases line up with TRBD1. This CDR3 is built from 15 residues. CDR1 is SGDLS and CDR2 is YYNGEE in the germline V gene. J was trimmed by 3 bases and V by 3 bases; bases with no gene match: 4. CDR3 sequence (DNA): TGTGCCAGCAGCGGGACAGGGTTTTCTAATGAAAAACTGTTTTTT. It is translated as CASSGTGFSNEKLFF.

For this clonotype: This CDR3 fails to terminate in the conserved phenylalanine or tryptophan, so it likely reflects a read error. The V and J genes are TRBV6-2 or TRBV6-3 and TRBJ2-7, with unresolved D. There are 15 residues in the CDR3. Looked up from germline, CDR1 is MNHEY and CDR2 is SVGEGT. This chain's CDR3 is CAGSYSAPTSYEQYL. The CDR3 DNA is TGTGCCGGCAGTTACTCGGCACCAACTTCCTACGAGCAGTACCTC.

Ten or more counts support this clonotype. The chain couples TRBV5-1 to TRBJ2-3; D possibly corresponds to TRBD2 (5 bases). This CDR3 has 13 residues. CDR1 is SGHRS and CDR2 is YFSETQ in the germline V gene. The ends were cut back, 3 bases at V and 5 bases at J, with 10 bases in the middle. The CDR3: CASSSPGEDTQYF. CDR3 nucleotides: TGCGCCAGCAGCTCGCCCGGGGAAGATACGCAGTATTTT.

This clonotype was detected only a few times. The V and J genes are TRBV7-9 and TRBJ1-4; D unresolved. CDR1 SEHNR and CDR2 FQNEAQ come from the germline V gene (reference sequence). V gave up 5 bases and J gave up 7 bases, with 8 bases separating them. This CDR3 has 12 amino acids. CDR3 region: CASSQGSEKLFF. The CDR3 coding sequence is TGTGCCAGCAGCCAAGGCAGTGAAAAACTGTTTTTT.

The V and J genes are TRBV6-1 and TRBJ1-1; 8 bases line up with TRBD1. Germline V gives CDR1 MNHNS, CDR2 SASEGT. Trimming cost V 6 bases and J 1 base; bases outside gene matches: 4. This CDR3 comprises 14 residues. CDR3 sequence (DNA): TGTGCCAGCAGAAACAGGGGGAGGAACACTGAAGCTTTCTTT. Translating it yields CASRNRGRNTEAFF.

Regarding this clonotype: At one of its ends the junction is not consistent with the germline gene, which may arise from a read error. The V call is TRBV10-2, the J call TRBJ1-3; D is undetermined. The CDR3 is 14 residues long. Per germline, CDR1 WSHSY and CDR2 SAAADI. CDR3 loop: CATYSPTDGTTIYF. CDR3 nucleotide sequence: TGCGCCACCTATAGTCCGACGGATGGAACCACCATATATTTT.

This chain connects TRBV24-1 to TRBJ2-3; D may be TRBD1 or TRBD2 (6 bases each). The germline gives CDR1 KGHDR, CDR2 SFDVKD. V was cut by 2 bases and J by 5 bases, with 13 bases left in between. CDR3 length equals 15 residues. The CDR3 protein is CATSDSGRGGDTQYF. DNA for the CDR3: TGTGCCACCAGTGATTCAGGCAGGGGAGGAGATACGCAGTATTTT.

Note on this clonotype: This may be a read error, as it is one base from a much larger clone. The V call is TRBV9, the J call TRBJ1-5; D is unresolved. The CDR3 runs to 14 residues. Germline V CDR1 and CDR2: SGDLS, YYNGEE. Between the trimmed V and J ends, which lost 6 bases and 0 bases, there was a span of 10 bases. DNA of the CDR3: TGTGCCAGCAACGAGGAGAATAGCAATCAGCCCCAGCATTTT. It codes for CASNEENSNQPQHF.

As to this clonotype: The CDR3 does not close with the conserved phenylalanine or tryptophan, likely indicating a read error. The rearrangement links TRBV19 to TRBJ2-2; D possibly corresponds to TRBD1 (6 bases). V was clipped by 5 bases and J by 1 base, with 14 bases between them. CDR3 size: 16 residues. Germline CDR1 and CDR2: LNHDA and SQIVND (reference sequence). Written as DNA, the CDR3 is TGTGCCAGTAGTCCCCCCCACAGGGAGAACACCGGGGAGCTGTTTTCT. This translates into CASSPPHRENTGELFS.

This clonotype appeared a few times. The CDR3 sequence: CASSQVGEAPQHF. The CDR3 DNA is TGTGCCAGCAGCCAAGTCGGTGAGGCTCCCCAGCATTTT. The gene calls are TRBV3-1 and TRBJ1-5; D call uncertain. V shed 1 base and J shed 10 bases, with 11 bases lying between them. Per the germline V gene, CDR1 is LGHDT and CDR2 is YNNKEL (reference sequence). The CDR3 length is 13 residues.

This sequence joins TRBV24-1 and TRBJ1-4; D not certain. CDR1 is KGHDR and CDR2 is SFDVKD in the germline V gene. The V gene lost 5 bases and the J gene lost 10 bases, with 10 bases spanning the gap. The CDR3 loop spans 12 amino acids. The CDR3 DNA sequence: TGTGCCACCAGTGCCCAGACCCGAAAACTGTTTTTT. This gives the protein CATSAQTRKLFF.

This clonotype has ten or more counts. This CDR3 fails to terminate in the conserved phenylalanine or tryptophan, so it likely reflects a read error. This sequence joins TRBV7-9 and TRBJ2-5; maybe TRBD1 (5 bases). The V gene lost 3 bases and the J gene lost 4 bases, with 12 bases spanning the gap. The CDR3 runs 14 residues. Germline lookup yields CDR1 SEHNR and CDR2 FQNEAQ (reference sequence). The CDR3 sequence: CASSLAGISETQYL. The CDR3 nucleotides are TGTGCCAGCAGCTTGGCAGGGATATCAGAGACCCAGTACCTC.